Described below is a single T cell receptor beta chain sequence and its context. The data belong to a study of blood T cell repertoires in COVID-19. The overall study: Nucleic acid was either cDNA or gDNA, and it came from T cells, B-cell-depleted T cells, or PBMCs.

Germline loops: CDR1 SGDLS, CDR2 YYNGEE. This CDR3 region has 20 residues. V shed 4 bases and J shed 6 bases, with 34 bases lying between them. The repertoire was sequenced with immunoSEQ multiplex PCR; TCRdb's copy has only in-frame clones and lacks some. In the table there are approximately 65,000 clones, approximately 93% of which are singletons. This chain joins TRBV9 and TRBJ1-2; D uncertain. What was sequenced was peripheral blood. This clonotype originated in a man in his 70s with active COVID-19. CDR3 region: CASSPKTWSPGVGEENGYTF. Written as DNA, the CDR3 is TGTGCCAGCAGCCCCAAGACTTGGTCTCCCGGCGTTGGCGAGGAAAATGGCTACACCTTC.